This passage covers 25 T cell receptor beta chains from one sample sequenced in a study of a mutant IDH1 vaccine in newly diagnosed glioma. Stated time point: week 5, during vaccination. It was 300 ug of mutant IDH1 20-mer peptide that made up each vaccine dose, given with topical imiquimod. These TCRs' antigens remain unknown. Profiling relied on immunoSEQ multiplex PCR, and the TCRdb table lists in-frame clones only, not all of them. The profile shows some 60,000 clones, just under 90% of them singletons. The sequencing used PBMCs, collected from a glioma patient whose treatment included an IDH1 peptide vaccine. The receptors originated from a woman aged 40 to 50 with glioma.

The rearrangement joins TRBV19 to TRBJ1-5; D is unresolved. Trimming removed 7 bases at V and 4 bases at J, with 8 bases between. Germline CDR1 and CDR2: LNHDA and SQIVND (reference sequence). This CDR3 spans 12 amino acids. CDR3 in amino acids: CASTGGNQPQHF. The CDR3 DNA reads as TGTGCCAGTACCGGAGGGAATCAGCCCCAGCATTTT.

The chain combines TRBV30 with TRBJ2-3; 9 bases fit TRBD2. V dropped 1 base and J dropped 2; count of bases not matched to a gene: 4. Germline V gene lookup returns CDR1 GTSNPN and CDR2 SVGIG (reference sequence). CDR3 length: 15 residues. The CDR3 protein is CAWSEIAGDTDTQYF. The CDR3 DNA is TGTGCCTGGAGTGAAATAGCGGGGGACACAGATACGCAGTATTTT. Combining the CDR3 with reference TRBV30 and TRBJ2-3 gives the whole variable domain SQTIHQWPATLVQPVGSPLSLECTVEGTSNPNLYWYRQAAGRGLQLLFYSVGIGQISSEVPQNLSASRPQDRQFILSSKKLLLSDSGFYLCAWSEIAGDTDTQYFGPGTRLTVL.

In this sample, this clone turned up once. The chain carries TRBV30 and TRBJ2-1; TRBD2 matches at 10 bases. With 0 bases clipped from V and 9 bases from J, the junction kept 5 bases outside the gene matches. Germline CDR1 reads GTSNPN; CDR2 reads SVGIG (reference sequence). This CDR3 has 14 amino acids. The CDR3 region is CAWSVRGLAREQFF. CDR3 nucleotide sequence: TGTGCCTGGAGTGTACGGGGACTAGCGCGTGAGCAGTTCTTC.

This sequence joins TRBV11-2 and TRBJ2-3, with D possibly being TRBD1 (5 bases). Between the trimmed V and J ends, which lost 2 bases and 1 base, there was a span of 10 bases. The CDR3 spans 15 residues. The germline V gene has CDR1 SGHAT and CDR2 FQNNGV. Written as DNA, the CDR3 is TGTGCCAGCAGCTTAATCCTGACAGGCACAGATACGCAGTATTTT. This codes for CASSLILTGTDTQYF.

V usage is TRBV5-4 and J usage is TRBJ1-5; 7 bases are a match to TRBD1. CDR1 is SGHNT, CDR2 YYREEE, per germline (reference sequence). The CDR3 extends over 15 amino acids. The J segment lost 8 bases and the V segment lost 0 bases, leaving 8 bases of the junction unmatched. The CDR3 loop is CASSLGTGPDEPQHF. The CDR3 DNA is TGTGCCAGCAGCTTGGGGACAGGCCCCGACGAGCCCCAGCATTTT.

The gene calls are TRBV4-1 and TRBJ2-1; the match to TRBD1 covers 9 bases. Germline V CDR1 and CDR2: MGHRA, YSYEKL. The CDR3 has 15 amino acids. The V segment lost 1 base and the J segment 9 bases; nucleotides outside the gene matches: 7. The CDR3 is CASSQGWTGAGEQFF. The CDR3 nucleotides read TGCGCCAGCAGCCAAGGATGGACAGGGGCGGGTGAGCAGTTCTTC.

The V and J genes are TRBV7-2 and TRBJ2-7; TRBD1 aligns across 8 bases. Germline V gives CDR1 SGHTA, CDR2 FQGNSA. The J segment lost 0 bases and the V segment lost 5 bases, leaving 3 bases of the junction unmatched. The CDR3 runs 14 residues. The CDR3 DNA sequence: TGTGCCAGCAGCGCACAGGGGGGCTCCTACGAGCAGTACTTC. The encoded protein is CASSAQGGSYEQYF. The full variable domain, in which reference TRBV7-2 and TRBJ2-7 provide the parts outside the CDR3, is GAGVSQSPSNKVTEKGKDVELRCDPISGHTALYWYRQSLGQGLEFLIYFQGNSAPDKSGLPSDRFSAERTGGSVSTLTIQRTQQEDSAVYLCASSAQGGSYEQYFGPGTRLTVT.

This clone was counted once. This chain connects TRBV2 to TRBJ2-1; D uncertain. V lost 2 bases and J lost 6, with 17 bases in between. The CDR3 contains 16 residues. Germline V gene data show CDR1 as SNHLY and CDR2 as FYNNEI. Here the CDR3 reads CASSELVGRSLNEQFF. In DNA form, the CDR3 reads TGTGCCAGCAGTGAATTAGTGGGTCGCAGCCTCAATGAGCAGTTCTTC.

The chain couples TRBV5-1 to TRBJ2-3; TRBD1 matches at 8 bases. Losses at the gene ends were 2 bases for V and 2 bases for J; bases not matched to a gene: 4. CDR1 and CDR2 (germline): SGHRS, YFSETQ. The CDR3 length is 15 residues. The CDR3 reads CASSLRTGTTDTQYF. The CDR3 coding sequence is TGCGCCAGCAGCTTACGGACAGGGACCACAGATACGCAGTATTTT.

The chain joins TRBV2 to TRBJ1-2; no definite D call. This CDR3 has 14 amino acids. The V gene's germline CDR1 is SNHLY and CDR2 FYNNEI. V lost 1 base and J 8 bases, leaving 14 bases between the germline ends. CDR3 sequence: CASSEGLPSLGYTF. In nucleotides, the CDR3 is TGTGCCAGCAGTGAAGGGCTACCGTCTCTGGGCTACACCTTC.

This chain links TRBV5-4 with TRBJ2-3; TRBD1 agrees at 7 bases. Germline V lookup: CDR1 SGHNT, CDR2 YYREEE (reference sequence). The CDR3 is made up of 15 amino acids. V was clipped by 0 bases and J by 3 bases; unmatched bases: 4. This CDR3 is CASSLGDRSTDTQYF. CDR3 DNA sequence: TGTGCCAGCAGCTTGGGGGACAGAAGTACAGATACGCAGTATTTT.

This chain joins TRBV4-1 and TRBJ2-7, with D perhaps being TRBD1 or TRBD2 (6 bases each). Trimming stripped 3 bases from V and 2 bases from J, with 14 bases between. The length of the CDR3 is 15 residues. From germline, CDR1 is MGHRA and CDR2 YSYEKL. The DNA of the CDR3 is TGCGCCAGCAGCCAGGGCGGAGGGGGAACCTACGAGCAGTACTTC. It encodes CASSQGGGGTYEQYF.

The CDR3 DNA follows: TGTGCCAGCAGCTTGGCCTCGACAGGAAAGGTCGGGGAGCTGTTTTTT. Translation: CASSLASTGKVGELFF. V usage is TRBV5-4 and J usage is TRBJ2-2; TRBD1 is a possible D gene (6 bases). This CDR3 has 16 residues. Trimming took off 0 bases at V and 7 bases at J, with 16 bases between the two ends. The germline V gene encodes CDR1 SGHNT and CDR2 YYREEE (reference sequence).

The chain combines TRBV7-2 with TRBJ1-6; no clear D. Trimming stripped 4 bases from V and 7 bases from J, with 14 bases between. The CDR3 totals 15 residues. Per germline, CDR1 SGHTA and CDR2 FQGNSA. The CDR3 loop reads CASSSEAILNSPLHF. The CDR3 DNA follows: TGTGCCAGCAGCTCTGAGGCAATCCTCAATTCACCCCTCCACTTT.

J is TRBJ1-2 and V is TRBV7-2; 11 nucleotides agree with TRBD1. Trimming removed 8 bases from V and 8 bases from J; junction bases left unmatched: 13. CDR3 size: 15 residues. Germline CDR1 SGHTA, CDR2 FQGNSA. This CDR3 reads CASGATGTGGRGYTF. The CDR3 region has the DNA TGTGCCAGCGGGGCCACCGGGACAGGGGGGAGGGGCTACACCTTC.

V usage is TRBV23-1 and J usage is TRBJ1-2; the match to TRBD1 covers 11 bases. TRBV23-1 is an ORF, and what it does is uncertain. This CDR3 is 15 amino acids long. V shed 5 bases, J shed 8 bases, and the junction held 10 bases outside the gene matches. CDR3 protein: CASSFHGQGAGGYTF. In DNA, the CDR3 is TGCGCCAGCAGTTTCCACGGACAGGGGGCAGGCGGCTACACCTTC.

The V gene is TRBV5-1, the J gene TRBJ2-1; a possible D gene is TRBD1 (6 bases). Germline V gene data show CDR1 as SGHRS and CDR2 as YFSETQ. The CDR3 is made up of 14 amino acids. With 4 bases removed from V and 4 bases from J, the gap between germline ends came to 12 bases. This CDR3 is CASSEGDQYNEQFF. The CDR3 DNA is TGCGCCAGCAGCGAGGGGGACCAATACAATGAGCAGTTCTTC.

The chain couples TRBV11-2 to TRBJ2-2, with D uncertain. Trimming stripped 5 bases from V and 6 bases from J, with 19 bases between. Germline CDR1 reads SGHAT; CDR2 reads FQNNGV. This CDR3 is built from 16 residues. The CDR3 DNA is TGTGCCAGCAGCCAGCCCCGTTCCTTAGGCTCCGGGGAGCTGTTTTTT. Protein: CASSQPRSLGSGELFF.

The count of this clone is one. The chain carries TRBV18 and TRBJ2-1; D gene unclear. Germline V CDR1 and CDR2: KGHSH, LQKENI. Trimming cost V 6 bases and J 6 bases, with 15 bases left between them. The CDR3 length is 14 residues. CDR3 region: CASSPGPSPNEQFF. CDR3 nucleotide sequence: TGTGCCAGCTCCCCCGGGCCCTCCCCCAATGAGCAGTTCTTC.

DNA of the CDR3: TGTGCTAGTGGTCCGAGGGGGGAGAGCACAGATACGCAGTATTTT. Translated, it gives CASGPRGESTDTQYF. The genes are TRBV12-5 and TRBJ2-3, with D possibly being TRBD1 or TRBD2 (6 bases each). CDR3 length: 15 amino acids. Germline V gene data show CDR1 as LGHNT and CDR2 as FRNRAP. V was trimmed by 5 bases and J by 0 bases, leaving 12 bases between them.

V gene TRBV2 combines with J gene TRBJ2-7; D tentatively fits TRBD1 or TRBD2 (5 bases each). This CDR3 comprises 15 residues. CDR1 is SNHLY and CDR2 is FYNNEI in the germline V gene. The V end lost 8 bases, the J end lost 2 bases, and 19 bases lay between the germline ends. CDR3 sequence: CASARSGTETYEQYF. The CDR3 bases are TGTGCCAGCGCCCGATCTGGGACGGAGACCTACGAGCAGTACTTC.

V is TRBV5-6 and J is TRBJ2-3; D is perhaps TRBD2 (5 bases). V was trimmed by 5 bases and J by 3 bases, leaving 10 bases between them. The V gene's germline CDR1 is SGHDT and CDR2 YYEEEE. The CDR3 has 13 residues. Here the CDR3 DNA reads TGTGCCAGCAGTAGAGGGTTGACAGATACGCAGTATTTT. This sequence encodes CASSRGLTDTQYF.

The rearrangement links TRBV19 to TRBJ2-3; 7 bases align to TRBD1. Germline V gene lookup returns CDR1 LNHDA and CDR2 SQIVND (reference sequence). The ends lost 3 bases at V and 2 bases at J; junction bases unmatched: 5. The CDR3 is 15 residues long. The CDR3 loop reads CASSMQDRPTDTQYF. The DNA of the CDR3 is TGTGCCAGTAGTATGCAGGACAGGCCCACAGATACGCAGTATTTT.

To note about this clone: Compared with germline, one end of the junction differs, possibly owing to a read error. This chain joins TRBV7-7 and TRBJ1-2; no definite D call. This CDR3 is 13 amino acids long. CDR1 is SSHAT, CDR2 FNYEAQ, per germline (reference sequence). CDR3 region: CASIFDLSYGYTF. DNA of the CDR3: TGTGCTAGCATCTTTGACCTTTCCTATGGCTACACCTTC.

This clone was recorded only once. This chain uses TRBV2 with TRBJ2-5, with 7 bases identical to TRBD1. After removal of 8 bases from V and 2 bases from J, the junction contained 11 bases not matched to a gene. This CDR3 is built from 15 residues. The germline gives CDR1 SNHLY, CDR2 FYNNEI. The CDR3 sequence is CASDTGQNLQETQYF. CDR3 bases: TGTGCCAGCGACACGGGACAGAACCTTCAAGAGACCCAGTACTTC.